This T cell receptor beta chain was identified in a study of blood T cells in healthy people across ages (dated by TCRdb to about 2015). Broadly, across the study: In model experiments, roughly one uniquely barcoded TCR beta cDNA molecule per two T cells was captured by template switching. The donors were divided into four age groups: young (average around 17 years), middle-aged (roughly 40), aged (approximately 62) and long-lived (more than 75). Using deep sequencing normalized with unique cDNA molecular identifiers, the study measured how TCR beta repertoire diversity changes with age. The study analyzed two additional independent replicas of 1 million unique cDNA reads from the same blood draw for two donors, one aged 18 to 30 and one aged 80 or older. The paper's findings and limits, for the study overall: Total diversity estimates from one million sequenced T cells were considered lower bounds and underestimates. Observed TCR beta diversity per million T cells fell roughly linearly with age, and a significant reduction was already apparent by age roughly 40. Because donor CMV infection status was unknown, age-related changes in expanded clonotypes were potentially confounded. Compared with the aged group, the long-lived group had more naive CD4+ T cells, fewer expanded clones and increased TCR diversity, suggesting age selection. Bulk unsorted PBMC profiling prevented conclusive comparison of naive and antigen-experienced compartments. A strong correlation was found between observed TCR beta diversity and the percentage of naive T cells measured by flow cytometry.

Donors were a few dozen systemically healthy Caucasian individuals from Russia aged roughly 6 to 90 years. Each donor gave ten milliliters of peripheral blood, collected into EDTA-treated Vacutainer tubes. Ficoll-Paque density-gradient centrifugation was used to isolate PBMCs, with at least 6.5 million obtained per sample. Total RNA, at least 6 micrograms per sample, was extracted from PBMCs with Trizol reagent. For every donor, flow cytometry on a PBMC aliquot measured the percentage of naive CD45RAhigh/CD27high T cells. Receptor amplification or capture employed 5' RACE. Sequencing instrument: Illumina HiSeq 2500. The second PCR ran for about 6 to 11 cycles and used a J-beta primer mix along with a sample-barcoded 5' primer. A template-switch 5' adaptor carrying 12 random nucleotides introduced a unique molecular identifier onto each TCR beta cDNA molecule. At least 2.5 million CDR3-containing paired-end reads were obtained from each sample. All of the RNA was converted into first-strand cDNA using the Mint cDNA synthesis kit, with a TRBC-specific oligonucleotide serving as the primer. All cDNA was treated with uracil-DNA glycosylase and then went through a first 18-cycle PCR with the universal primers M1SS and BC2_uni_R. In the original analysis: Normalization of each sample was performed by random selection of 1 million high-quality reads, each carrying a distinct molecular identifier. Instead of being binned into consensus sequences, reads that shared molecular identifiers were thrown out. MiTCR, set to a Q25 quality threshold and the strictest error-elimination algorithm, was used for CDR3 identification, clonotype clustering and error correction. Lower-bound total TCR beta diversity was estimated with a nonparametric unseen species model using Euler transformation. The public reads were reprocessed in TCRdb via fastp at Q25 and MiXCR, keeping in-frame beta chains. Rows merge per CDR3 protein into single entries with the most common DNA and genes. The V and J calls and clone size come from TCRdb's table, not from the authors' own analysis. This sample lists some 1,000,000 distinct CDR3 sequences; about 25% were detected once. About 0.72% of the sample lies in the top ten.

The germline V gene supplies CDR1 SGHTA and CDR2 FQGNSA. Including the terminal cysteine and phenylalanine, the CDR3 comprises 15 residues. The retained sequence is limited to the CDR3, 45 bases, with the frame set at the first base. Trimming takes 6 bases from V and 1 base from J, and the germline ends sit 14 bases apart. On this clonotype: What this receptor recognizes is not known. Base-call qualities are not available, and no considerably larger clone is one nucleotide away.

These data were also reused for a study on T cells of mothers and their children. The second study reports: The donors were nine systemically healthy Caucasian individuals, made up of three mothers and their six children. cDNA synthesis consumed the entire amount of extracted RNA, loaded at about 1.6 ug RNA in each 15 ul reaction. Sample barcodes and 2-4 random nucleotides were added via the M1S primer in the second PCR. More than 9.5 million TCR beta CDR3 reads were obtained from each mother, and roughly 3 million reads were obtained from each child. In both related and unrelated pairs, thymic selection shapes the output of TCR recombination in a similar way, with inherited differences having only a minor effect. Related mother-child pairs always showed normalized repertoire overlap that was slightly higher than in unrelated mother-child pairs, though the difference was never significant. No persistent microchimeric T cell clones were found, with a detection sensitivity of approximately 95 clones per million clonotypes. The study used deep NGS to compare TCR beta repertoires of mothers and children, seeking features distinguishing related mother-child pairs from unrelated individuals. On average, the children were roughly 11 +/- 4 years old, while the mothers were approximately 41 +/- 4 years old. Libraries were sequenced on Illumina HiSeq 2000 with 100+100 nt paired-end reads after adapter ligation with NEBNext reagents. To avoid cross-contamination, the mother libraries and the child libraries were prepared a month apart and sequenced in separate runs. Between about 500,000 and 2,100,000 distinct TCR beta clonotypes were identified per donor. Naive TCR beta clonotypes were estimated from low-frequency clonotypes matched to each donor's FACS-determined naive share, without sorting.

The sequencing sample was made of blood. The origin of this receptor is a girl aged 2 to 9 in good health. Recombination linked TRBV7-2 to TRBJ2-3; perhaps TRBD2 is the D gene, with 5 bases matching. In nucleotide form, the sequence is TGTGCCAGCAGGGGGTGGGGAGAGGGCACAGATACGCAGTATTTT. This is translated as CASRGWGEGTDTQYF.